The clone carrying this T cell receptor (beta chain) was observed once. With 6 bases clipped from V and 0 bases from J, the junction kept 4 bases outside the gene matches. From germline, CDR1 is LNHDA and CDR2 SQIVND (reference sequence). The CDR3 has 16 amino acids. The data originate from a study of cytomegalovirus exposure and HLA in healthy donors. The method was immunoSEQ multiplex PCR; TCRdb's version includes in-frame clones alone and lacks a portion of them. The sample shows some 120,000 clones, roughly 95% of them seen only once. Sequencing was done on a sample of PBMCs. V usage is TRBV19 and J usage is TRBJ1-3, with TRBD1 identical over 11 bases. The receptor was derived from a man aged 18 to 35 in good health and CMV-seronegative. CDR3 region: CASRDRGLISGNTIYF. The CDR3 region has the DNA TGTGCCAGTAGGGACAGGGGGCTCATCTCTGGAAACACCATATATTTT.